In its sample, the clone carrying this T cell receptor beta chain was seen once. This record comes from a study of blood T cell repertoires in COVID-19. Study-wide background: The United States, Italy and Spain were the sources of the acute and convalescent COVID-19 samples. Sample material is recorded as cDNA or gDNA derived from T cells, B-cell-depleted T cells, or PBMCs.

Clones were read by immunoSEQ multiplex PCR, and TCRdb kept only the in-frame ones, dropping some. Of approximately 220,000 clones listed, 65% to 90% are singletons. Enrolled through a virtual design, the participants were between 18 and 89 years of age and came from under 25 US areas. Participant-reported clinical history was the basis for cohort assignment. This CDR3 spans 16 amino acids. The chain carries TRBV1 and TRBJ2-1; the table calls TRBD2, which could not be checked here. TRBV1 is given as a pseudogene. This receptor was obtained from a woman aged 40 to 50 with acute COVID-19. Sequencing was carried out using PBMCs or T cells enriched from blood (not recorded which). The CDR3 sequence is CTSSHGPGLLRDEQFF. The DNA of the CDR3 is TGCACCAGCAGCCACGGGCCGGGACTCCTAAGGGATGAGCAGTTCTTC.